One sample yielded the 18 T cell receptor beta chains listed below, sequenced in a study of blood T cell repertoires in COVID-19. Clones were read by immunoSEQ multiplex PCR, and TCRdb kept only the in-frame ones, dropping some. Of under 300,000 clones in the sample, more than 80% were seen once. The sequenced sample was peripheral blood. The source is a woman aged 25 to 39 with active or convalescent COVID-19.

As for this clone: The junction and the germline gene differ at one end; a read error may be behind it. The CDR3 DNA is TGTGTCAGTAGTGAGAGGACAGGACTCAACACCGGGGAGCTGTTTTTT. It yields the protein CVSSERTGLNTGELFF. This chain uses TRBV19 with TRBJ2-2, with TRBD1 matching over 7 bases. Germline loops: CDR1 LNHDA, CDR2 SQIVND (reference sequence). This CDR3 is built from 16 residues. Full variable domain (rest looked up from reference TRBV19 and TRBJ2-2): DGGITQSPKYLFRKEGQNVTLSCEQNLNHDAMYWYRQDPGQGLRLIYYSQIVNDFQKGDIAEGYSVSREKKESFPLTVTSAQKNPTAFYLCVSSERTGLNTGELFFGEGSRLTVL.

The CDR3 nucleotides read TGTGCCAGCAGCCAAGATTTAACAGGGGGCGAGAAACTGTTTTTT. Amino acids: CASSQDLTGGEKLFF. The genes are TRBV3-1 (or the pseudogene TRBV3-2) and TRBJ1-4; 9 nucleotides align to TRBD1. V was pared by 0 bases and J by 11 bases, with 7 bases of the junction left unmatched. From germline, CDR1 is LGHDT and CDR2 YNNKEL (reference sequence). There are 15 residues in the CDR3.

The gene calls are TRBV7-2 and TRBJ2-7, with 7 bases that match TRBD2. This CDR3 is 15 amino acids long. Germline CDR1 is SGHTA and CDR2 is FQGNSA. After removal of 2 bases from V and 5 bases from J, the junction contained 9 bases not matched to a gene. CDR3 sequence (DNA): TGTGCCAGCAGCTTATGGGGAGGGGATGAGGACGAGCAGTACTTC. Protein sequence: CASSLWGGDEDEQYF. Together with reference TRBV7-2 and TRBJ2-7, the CDR3 gives the full variable domain: GAGVSQSPSNKVTEKGKDVELRCDPISGHTALYWYRQSLGQGLEFLIYFQGNSAPDKSGLPSDRFSAERTGGSVSTLTIQRTQQEDSAVYLCASSLWGGDEDEQYFGPGTRLTVT.

V is TRBV19 and J is TRBJ1-4; 9 bases align to TRBD1. This CDR3 has 13 residues. Germline loops: CDR1 LNHDA, CDR2 SQIVND (reference sequence). The V and J ends lost 8 bases and 13 bases, in that order; junction bases with no gene match: 11. The CDR3 nucleotides are TGTGCCAGTCTGATTACCGGGACAGGGAGACTGTTTTTT. Translation: CASLITGTGRLFF.

The chain carries TRBV7-9 and TRBJ2-6; 11 nucleotides align to TRBD1. V dropped 2 bases and J dropped 4; count of bases not matched to a gene: 7. The CDR3 totals 18 residues. Germline loops: CDR1 SEHNR, CDR2 FQNEAQ (reference sequence). The CDR3 loop is CASSLKGTGGAGANVLTF. DNA of the CDR3: TGTGCCAGCAGCTTAAAAGGGACAGGGGGTGCAGGGGCCAACGTCCTGACTTTC. Full variable domain (missing parts from reference TRBV7-9 and TRBJ2-6): DTGVSQNPRHKITKRGQNVTFRCDPISEHNRLYWYRQTLGQGPEFLTYFQNEAQLEKSRLLSDRFSAERPKGSFSTLEIQRTEQGDSAMYLCASSLKGTGGAGANVLTFGAGSRLTVL.

The rearrangement uses TRBV18 and TRBJ1-5; D uncertain. The V end lost 3 bases, the J end lost 5 bases, and 11 bases lay between the germline ends. Per the germline V gene, CDR1 is KGHSH and CDR2 is LQKENI. There are 14 residues in the CDR3. This chain's CDR3 is CASSPGLNDQPQHF. In nucleotides, the CDR3 is TGTGCCAGCTCACCGGGCTTGAACGATCAGCCCCAGCATTTT.

This chain links TRBV6-2 or TRBV6-3 with TRBJ2-3, with 9 bases aligning to TRBD2. With 4 bases clipped from V and 3 bases from J, the junction kept 2 bases outside the gene matches. There are 14 residues in the CDR3. Germline CDR1 MNHEY, CDR2 SVGEGT. CDR3 DNA sequence: TGTGCCAGCAGTTCCGGACTAGCGACAGATACGCAGTATTTT. Protein sequence: CASSSGLATDTQYF.

The table lists this clone with a few counts. The V and J genes are TRBV7-9 and TRBJ1-1; D gene ambiguous. The CDR3 contains 12 residues. The germline V gene encodes CDR1 SEHNR and CDR2 FQNEAQ (reference sequence). The CDR3 sequence is CASQRAGTEAFF. The CDR3, as DNA: TGTGCGAGCCAGCGCGCGGGTACTGAAGCTTTCTTT.

This clone has a single count. The chain has TRBV27 and TRBJ2-7, with a possible D match to TRBD2 (5 bases). The V gene's germline CDR1 is MNHEY and CDR2 SMNVEV (reference sequence). Trimming stripped 1 base from V and 5 bases from J, with 12 bases between. This CDR3 contains 14 residues. For the CDR3, the DNA is TGTGCCAGCAGTTTATATCGGGGATCCGACGAGCAGTACTTC. This sequence encodes CASSLYRGSDEQYF.

This clone was observed a handful of times. The V gene is TRBV7-9, the J gene TRBJ1-2, with 8 bases fitting TRBD1. Looked up from germline, CDR1 is SEHNR and CDR2 is FQNEAQ (reference sequence). The CDR3 spans 16 residues. After removal of 2 bases from V and 7 bases from J, the junction contained 12 bases not matched to a gene. The CDR3 DNA follows: TGTGCCAGCAGCTTAAGCAGCAGGACAGGGAGTCGTGGCTACACCTTC. As protein: CASSLSSRTGSRGYTF.

This sequence joins TRBV7-2 and TRBJ1-6, with 7 bases that match TRBD1. Per the germline V gene, CDR1 is SGHTA and CDR2 is FQGNSA. Trimming removed 3 bases from V and 4 bases from J; junction bases left unmatched: 6. The CDR3 spans 16 residues. The CDR3, as DNA: TGTGCCAGCAGCTTCCGGGACAGCCATTATAATTCACCCCTCCACTTT. This gives the protein CASSFRDSHYNSPLHF.

The CDR3 spells CASSVGSQGGYGYTF. CDR3 bases: TGTGCCAGCAGCGTAGGTTCACAGGGGGGCTATGGCTACACCTTC. This chain connects TRBV9 to TRBJ1-2; the match to TRBD1 covers 8 bases. Germline CDR1 and CDR2: SGDLS and YYNGEE. The V segment lost 0 bases and the J segment 4 bases; nucleotides outside the gene matches: 5. The CDR3 has 15 residues. Full variable domain (remainder filled in from reference TRBV9 and TRBJ1-2): DSGVTQTPKHLITATGQRVTLRCSPRSGDLSVYWYQQSLDQGLQFLIQYYNGEERAKGNILERFSAQQFPDLHSELNLSSLELGDSALYFCASSVGSQGGYGYTFGSGTRLTVV.

The chain couples TRBV6-5 to TRBJ1-2, with a possible D match to TRBD1 (6 bases). The germline V gene encodes CDR1 MNHEY and CDR2 SVGAGI. The V and J ends lost 6 bases and 1 base respectively, with 12 bases between them. CDR3 length: 14 amino acids. The CDR3 is CASSQVQGNYGYTF. CDR3 nucleotide sequence: TGTGCCAGCAGCCAGGTACAGGGTAACTATGGCTACACCTTC.

This clone showed up just once. The chain joins TRBV2 to TRBJ1-2; weak D call: TRBD1 (5 bases). Trimming removed 2 bases at V and 2 bases at J, with 12 bases between. The CDR3 length is 15 residues. Germline-derived CDR1 and CDR2 are SNHLY and FYNNEI. CDR3 region: CASSETQASNYGYTF. CDR3 DNA: TGTGCCAGCAGTGAAACACAGGCCTCGAACTATGGCTACACCTTC.

V and J are TRBV3-1 (or the pseudogene TRBV3-2) and TRBJ1-2; TRBD1 agrees at 7 bases. Per the germline V gene, CDR1 is LGHDT and CDR2 is YNNKEL (reference sequence). Losses at the gene ends were 4 bases for V and 3 bases for J; bases not matched to a gene: 2. The CDR3 runs 13 residues. CDR3 in DNA: TGTGCCAGCAGCCCCCAGGGGGACTATGGCTACACCTTC. Encoded protein: CASSPQGDYGYTF.

This rearrangement joins TRBV6-6 to TRBJ1-1; TRBD1 might be the D (6 bases). Germline-derived CDR1 and CDR2 are MNHNY and SVGAGI (reference sequence). The CDR3 totals 15 residues. Deletions cut 0 bases from V and 4 bases from J, with 12 bases between. CDR3 DNA sequence: TGTGCCAGCAGTTACTCGAGCGGGGGCGGCACTGAAGCTTTCTTT. Amino acids: CASSYSSGGGTEAFF.

The chain links TRBV14 to TRBJ1-3; 7 bases align to TRBD1. The CDR3 loop spans 17 amino acids. Germline-derived CDR1 and CDR2 are SGHDN and FVKESK. V was pared by 4 bases and J by 0 bases, with 9 bases of the junction left unmatched. CDR3 loop: CASSRKQGQNSGNTIYF. For the CDR3, the DNA is TGTGCCAGCAGCCGCAAACAGGGACAGAACTCTGGAAACACCATATATTTT.

This clone showed up just a few times. The V call is TRBV5-1, the J call TRBJ1-1; D unclear. CDR1 is SGHRS and CDR2 is YFSETQ in the germline V gene. There are 13 residues in the CDR3. V was shortened by 9 bases and J by 0 bases, with 12 bases between the two germline ends. CDR3 protein: CATSWSLNTEAFF. The CDR3 nucleotides read TGCGCCACTTCCTGGAGTCTGAACACTGAAGCTTTCTTT.